This passage covers 18 T cell receptor beta chains from one sample sequenced in a study of blood T cell repertoires in COVID-19. Measured with immunoSEQ multiplex PCR; TCRdb has only the in-frame clones, and not every one. The sample includes more than 140,000 clones, roughly four fifths of them seen just once. The sample consisted of peripheral blood. The source of these receptors is a human donor in a cohort sampled during active COVID-19.

The chain uses TRBV18 and TRBJ2-5; TRBD1 is a possible D gene (6 bases). Per the germline V gene, CDR1 is KGHSH and CDR2 is LQKENI. Between the trimmed V and J ends, which lost 0 bases and 5 bases, there was a span of 10 bases. CDR3 length: 14 amino acids. CDR3 region: CASSPPQGGETQYF. CDR3 bases: TGTGCCAGCTCACCACCACAGGGTGGGGAGACCCAGTACTTC. Based on the CDR3 plus reference TRBV18 and TRBJ2-5, the full variable domain is NAGVMQNPRHLVRRRGQEARLRCSPMKGHSHVYWYRQLPEEGLKFMVYLQKENIIDESGMPKERFSAEFPKEGPSILRIQQVVRGDSAAYFCASSPPQGGETQYFGPGTRLLVL.

The chain joins TRBV6-5 to TRBJ2-1; D is possibly TRBD2 (5 bases). The V end lost 6 bases, the J end lost 2 bases, and 14 bases lay between the germline ends. Germline V gene sequence: CDR1 MNHEY, CDR2 SVGAGI. CDR3 length: 15 amino acids. CDR3 in amino acids: CASRFSTGTYNEQFF. DNA of the CDR3: TGTGCCAGCAGATTTTCGACCGGGACCTACAATGAGCAGTTCTTC.

The rearrangement links TRBV12-5 to TRBJ2-3, with 11 positions matching TRBD2. Germline CDR1 is LGHNT and CDR2 is FRNRAP. The V and J ends lost 6 bases and 3 bases, in that order; junction bases with no gene match: 5. The CDR3 has 15 amino acids. The CDR3 sequence is CASGYGLAGTDTQYF. In DNA form, the CDR3 reads TGTGCTAGTGGGTACGGACTAGCGGGTACAGATACGCAGTATTTT.

The rearrangement links TRBV4-2 to TRBJ1-2; D is possibly TRBD1 (6 bases). The V and J ends lost 4 bases and 5 bases respectively, with 17 bases between them. The CDR3 totals 15 residues. Germline V gene data show CDR1 as LGHNA and CDR2 as YNFKEQ. Written as DNA, the CDR3 is TGTGCCAGCAGCCCAGAACTGGGGGCTGAGTATGGCTACACCTTC. Its translation is CASSPELGAEYGYTF.

This chain joins TRBV18 and TRBJ2-3, with 14 bases aligning to TRBD2. V was clipped by 0 bases and J by 5 bases; unmatched bases: 4. The CDR3 totals 17 residues. CDR1 and CDR2 from the germline V gene are KGHSH and LQKENI. CDR3: CASSPPGLAGVVDTQYF. CDR3 in DNA: TGTGCCAGCTCACCACCGGGACTAGCGGGAGTGGTAGATACGCAGTATTTT.

V is TRBV27 and J is TRBJ2-1, with D hard to call. CDR1 and CDR2 from the germline V gene are MNHEY and SMNVEV (reference sequence). This CDR3 region has 16 residues. Trimming pared 3 bases from V and 2 bases from J, leaving 14 bases between. In DNA form, the CDR3 reads TGTGCCAGCAGTTTTGATCAGGCTGGCACCTACAATGAGCAGTTCTTC. It specifies CASSFDQAGTYNEQFF.

This chain joins TRBV29-1 and TRBJ2-7; D may be TRBD1 (6 bases). The V gene's germline CDR1 is SQVTM and CDR2 ANQGSEA. The CDR3 runs 13 residues. The ends were cut back, 6 bases at V and 5 bases at J, with 17 bases in the middle. CDR3 sequence (DNA): TGCAGCGTAGCGGAGACAGGAAGTCACGAGCAGTACTTC. This gives the protein CSVAETGSHEQYF.

This clone was counted a few times. The chain joins TRBV4-1 to TRBJ1-1; a weak D match, TRBD1 (5 bases). With 0 bases removed from V and 10 bases from J, the gap between germline ends came to 18 bases. CDR1 and CDR2 from the germline V gene are MGHRA and YSYEKL. The CDR3 consists of 15 residues. The CDR3 protein is CASSQERGGGRGAFF. The DNA for the CDR3 is TGCGCCAGCAGCCAAGAAAGGGGAGGTGGACGCGGAGCTTTCTTT.

A few counts support this clone. The chain has TRBV11-2 and TRBJ2-7; D gene unclear. The V end lost 5 bases, the J end lost 1 base, and 6 bases lay between the germline ends. CDR1 SGHAT and CDR2 FQNNGV come from the germline V gene. The CDR3 is 12 residues long. The CDR3 sequence is CASSLLSYEQYF. The CDR3 bases are TGTGCCAGCAGCCTCCTATCCTACGAGCAGTACTTC.

V is TRBV3-1 (or the pseudogene TRBV3-2) and J is TRBJ1-5, with 11 bases that match TRBD1. Unmatched junction bases numbered 2, after V lost 3 bases and J lost 1 base. The CDR3 contains 16 residues. Per the germline V gene, CDR1 is LGHDT and CDR2 is YNNKEL (reference sequence). CDR3 loop: CASSQGTGGSNQPQHF. The CDR3 DNA reads TGTGCCAGCAGCCAGGGGACAGGGGGGAGCAATCAGCCCCAGCATTTT.

Regarding this clone: A junction end diverges from the germline sequence, so it may reflect a read error. The V gene is TRBV2, the J gene TRBJ2-7; TRBD1 aligns across 8 bases. CDR1 and CDR2 from the germline V gene are SNHLY and FYNNEI. The CDR3 length is 11 residues. DNA of the CDR3: TGTGCCAGCAGTGAATTCCAGGGGGCGGTTTTC. Its translation is CASSEFQGAVF.

This rearrangement joins TRBV7-2 to TRBJ1-1; D is uncertain. Trimming took off 5 bases at V and 4 bases at J, with 14 bases between the two ends. Germline V gene data show CDR1 as SGHTA and CDR2 as FQGNSA. The CDR3 is made up of 14 amino acids. CDR3 nucleotide sequence: TGTGCCAGCAGCATCCCCGGGATTCCCACTGAAGCTTTCTTT. Translated, it gives CASSIPGIPTEAFF.

The rearrangement uses TRBV4-1 and TRBJ2-2, with D tentatively TRBD2 (5 bases). In germline, CDR1 is MGHRA, CDR2 YSYEKL. The CDR3 has 14 amino acids. Trimming left V 4 bases short and J 6 bases short, with 12 bases between. Written as DNA, the CDR3 is TGCGCCAGCAGCCCCCTACTAGTCCCCGGGGAGCTGTTTTTT. Translation gives CASSPLLVPGELFF.

This rearrangement joins TRBV9 to TRBJ2-1, with 7 bases lining up with TRBD2. CDR1 and CDR2 (germline): SGDLS, YYNGEE. This CDR3 contains 16 residues. Losses at the gene ends were 3 bases for V and 3 bases for J; bases not matched to a gene: 9. The CDR3 reads CASSDSGTIVYNEQFF. In nucleotides, the CDR3 is TGTGCCAGCAGCGATTCCGGGACTATAGTCTACAATGAGCAGTTCTTC.

There are a few counts of this clone. This chain connects TRBV16 to TRBJ1-1, with D possibly matching TRBD1 (5 bases). This CDR3 is 17 amino acids long. Germline V gene data show CDR1 as KGHSY and CDR2 as FQNENV. Trimming took off 4 bases at V and 1 base at J, with 19 bases between the two ends. CDR3 sequence (DNA): TGTGCCAGCAGCCTAATTTATTCGGCGGGGCAGAACACTGAAGCTTTCTTT. Encoded protein: CASSLIYSAGQNTEAFF.

The J gene is TRBJ2-7, the V gene TRBV7-9, with D possibly matching TRBD1 (6 bases). V lost 5 bases and J lost 1, with 18 bases in between. Germline assignment: CDR1 SEHNR and CDR2 FQNEAQ (reference sequence). The CDR3 covers 16 residues. The DNA for the CDR3 is TGTGCCAGCAGCAATACCCTGGGCAGGGGTTCCTACGAGCAGTACTTC. This sequence encodes CASSNTLGRGSYEQYF.

The sample holds a few counts of this clone. This chain connects TRBV7-9 to TRBJ2-3; D is perhaps TRBD1 (5 bases). The CDR3 is made up of 14 amino acids. V was trimmed by 4 bases and J by 4 bases, leaving 12 bases between them. CDR1 and CDR2 (germline): SEHNR, FQNEAQ (reference sequence). The CDR3 DNA is TGTGCCAGCAGCTCCTGGCAGGGTCCAGATACGCAGTATTTT. This sequence encodes CASSSWQGPDTQYF. The variable domain in full, with the rest retrieved from reference TRBV7-9 and TRBJ2-3, is DTGVSQNPRHKITKRGQNVTFRCDPISEHNRLYWYRQTLGQGPEFLTYFQNEAQLEKSRLLSDRFSAERPKGSFSTLEIQRTEQGDSAMYLCASSSWQGPDTQYFGPGTRLTVL.

The chain has TRBV7-9 and TRBJ2-3; 11 bases align to TRBD1. Germline loops: CDR1 SEHNR, CDR2 FQNEAQ (reference sequence). This CDR3 has 19 residues. The V gene end was trimmed by 4 bases and the J gene end by 0 bases; junction bases not matched to a gene: 12. DNA for the CDR3: TGTGCCAGCAGCTCTCCGGGACAGGGGGTTAGCGGAAGCACAGATACGCAGTATTTT. Its translation: CASSSPGQGVSGSTDTQYF. Variable domain in full (rest from reference TRBV7-9 and TRBJ2-3): DTGVSQNPRHKITKRGQNVTFRCDPISEHNRLYWYRQTLGQGPEFLTYFQNEAQLEKSRLLSDRFSAERPKGSFSTLEIQRTEQGDSAMYLCASSSPGQGVSGSTDTQYFGPGTRLTVL.